The source of this T cell receptor (beta chain) is a study of T-cell reconstitution after alpha-beta-depleted transplantation in children. Ten or more counts support this clonotype. The antigen remains unidentified. Study results and limitations: Most T-cell counts and diversity one year after the transplant came from T cells that were newly produced. From surviving recipient T cells and thymic progenitors came the high day-60 TCRbeta diversity observed in some patients. Approximately two months post-transplant, alpha-beta T cells reportedly originated from several hundred expanded graft clones.

TCRbeta library preparation incorporated unique molecular identifiers. Each CDR3 protein gets one entry after TCRdb re-called the PCR reads with MiXCR. The sample contains 480,000 or so distinct CDR3 sequences, approximately 10% of which appear only once. Germline V lookup: CDR1 LNHNV, CDR2 YYDKDF (reference sequence). The CDR3 runs 15 residues. V gave up 4 bases and J gave up 5 bases; unmatched junction bases: 9. J is TRBJ2-5 and V is TRBV15; TRBD1 matches 8 bases. The sample consisted of PBMCs, taken before TCRalphabeta/CD19-depleted stem cell transplant. The receptor was isolated from a child younger than 10 with inherited bone marrow failure, due to receive a stem cell transplant. The CDR3 DNA reads as TGTGCCACCAGCATGAGTGGAACAGGGGGGGAGACCCAGTACTTC. This translates into CATSMSGTGGETQYF.